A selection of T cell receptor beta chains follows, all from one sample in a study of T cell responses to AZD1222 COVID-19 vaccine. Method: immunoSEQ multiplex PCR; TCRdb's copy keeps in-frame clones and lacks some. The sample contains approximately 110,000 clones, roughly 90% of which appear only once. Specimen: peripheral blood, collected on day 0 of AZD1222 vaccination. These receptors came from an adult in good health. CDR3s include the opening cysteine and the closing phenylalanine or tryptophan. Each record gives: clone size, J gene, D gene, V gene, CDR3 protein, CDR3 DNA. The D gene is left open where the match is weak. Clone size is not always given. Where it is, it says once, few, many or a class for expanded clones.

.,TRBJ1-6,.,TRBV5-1,CASSPQLGGGNSPLHF,TGCGCCAGCAGCCCACAGTTGGGTGGGGGAAATTCACCCCTCCACTTT
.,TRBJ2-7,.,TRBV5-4,CASSLDNTQGEQYF,TGTGCCAGCAGCTTGGATAACACCCAGGGGGAGCAGTACTTC
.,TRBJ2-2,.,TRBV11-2,CASSLTLTGELFF,TGTGCCAGCAGCTTAACCCTCACCGGGGAGCTGTTTTTT
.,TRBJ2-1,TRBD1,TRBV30,CAWNAGQGKINEQFF,TGTGCCTGGAACGCGGGACAGGGGAAAATCAATGAGCAGTTCTTC
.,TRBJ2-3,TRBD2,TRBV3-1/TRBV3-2,CASSPVLAGGGPTDTQYF,TGTGCCAGCAGCCCAGTGCTAGCGGGAGGGGGGCCAACAGATACGCAGTATTTT
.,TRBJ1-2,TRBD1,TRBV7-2,CASSLAQGESGYTF,TGTGCCAGCAGCTTAGCTCAGGGGGAGAGTGGCTACACCTTC
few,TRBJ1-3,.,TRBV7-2,CASSLGTHGNTIYF,TGTGCCAGCAGCTTAGGGACTCATGGAAACACCATATATTTT
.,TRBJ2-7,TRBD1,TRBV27,CASSPPGTGFGEQYF,TGTGCCAGCAGTCCCCCCGGGACAGGGTTTGGAGAGCAGTACTTC
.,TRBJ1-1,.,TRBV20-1,CSAYQNPEAFF,TGCAGTGCTTACCAGAACCCCGAAGCTTTCTTT
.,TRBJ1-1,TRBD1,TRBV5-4,CASSLRGTDNTEAFF,TGTGCCAGCAGCTTGAGGGGGACAGACAACACTGAAGCTTTCTTT
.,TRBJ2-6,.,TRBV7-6,CASSLMASGANVLTF,TGTGCCAGCAGCTTAATGGCATCAGGGGCCAACGTCCTGACTTTC
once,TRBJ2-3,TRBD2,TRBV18,CASSLLTTSGSGTDTQYF,TGTGCCAGCTCACTCCTAACGACTAGCGGGAGCGGGACAGATACGCAGTATTTT
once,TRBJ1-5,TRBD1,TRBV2,CASMGQRNQPQHF,TGTGCCAGCATGGGACAGCGAAATCAGCCCCAGCATTTT
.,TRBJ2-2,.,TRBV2,CASSRDPGSGELFF,TGTGCCAGCAGTCGGGACCCCGGGAGCGGGGAGCTGTTTTTT
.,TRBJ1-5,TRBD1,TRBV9,CASSVDVGGWQPQHF,TGTGCCAGCAGCGTAGATGTAGGGGGCTGGCAGCCCCAGCATTTT
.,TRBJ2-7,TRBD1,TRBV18,CASSLGQGFYEQYF,TGTGCCAGCTCACTTGGACAGGGTTTCTACGAGCAGTACTTC
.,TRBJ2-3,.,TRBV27,CASSLFEVGTDTQYF,TGTGCCAGCAGTTTATTTGAGGTCGGCACAGATACGCAGTATTTT
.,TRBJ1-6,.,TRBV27,CASSLFTGSGSNSPLHF,TGTGCCAGCAGTTTATTTACCGGGTCGGGGAGCAATTCACCCCTCCACTTT
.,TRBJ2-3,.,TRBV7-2,CASSPFRGGPDTQYF,TGTGCCAGCAGCCCATTTCGCGGGGGCCCAGATACGCAGTATTTT
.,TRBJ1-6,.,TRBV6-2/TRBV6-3,CASSYAAGGVAPLHF,TGTGCCAGCAGTTATGCCGCAGGTGGGGTGGCACCCCTCCACTTT
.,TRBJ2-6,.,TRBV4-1,CASSPYRAGANVLTF,TGCGCCAGCAGCCCTTACAGGGCTGGGGCCAACGTCCTGACTTTC
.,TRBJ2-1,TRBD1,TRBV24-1,CATSEPDRAYEQFF,TGTGCCACCAGTGAGCCTGACAGGGCATATGAGCAGTTCTTC
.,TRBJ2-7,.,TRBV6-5,CASSHQKGERYEQYF,TGTGCCAGCAGTCACCAAAAGGGGGAACGCTACGAGCAGTACTTC
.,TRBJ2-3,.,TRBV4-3,CASSQAGSGTDTQYF,TGCGCCAGCAGCCAAGCCGGTTCTGGCACAGATACGCAGTATTTT
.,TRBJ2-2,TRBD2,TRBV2,CASSGTSGRSGGELFF,TGTGCCAGCAGTGGGACCAGCGGGAGATCCGGCGGGGAGCTGTTTTTT
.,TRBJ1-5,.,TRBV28,CASSFVGTISNQPQHF,TGTGCCAGCAGTTTCGTGGGCACCATTAGCAATCAGCCCCAGCATTTT
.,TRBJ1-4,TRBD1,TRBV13,CASSPRTGRVEKLFF,TGTGCCAGCAGCCCTCGGACAGGGCGGGTTGAAAAACTGTTTTTT
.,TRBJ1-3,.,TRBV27,CASSLFRGGISGNTIYF,TGTGCCAGCAGTTTATTCAGAGGGGGAATCTCTGGAAACACCATATATTTT
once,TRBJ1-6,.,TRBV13,CASSLQGMGGRNSPLHF,TGTGCCAGCAGCTTACAGGGGATGGGCGGGAGGAATTCACCCCTCCACTTT
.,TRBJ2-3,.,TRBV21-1,CASSPPWQGIQDTQYF,TGTGCCAGCAGCCCCCCTTGGCAGGGGATCCAAGATACGCAGTATTTT
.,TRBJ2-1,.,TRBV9,CASSASVRAAKLSSYNEQFF,TGTGCCAGCAGCGCCAGTGTCCGTGCAGCTAAATTGAGCTCCTACAATGAGCAGTTCTTC
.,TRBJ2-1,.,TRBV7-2,CASSLAQMNEQFF,TGTGCCAGCAGCTTAGCGCAGATGAATGAGCAGTTCTTC
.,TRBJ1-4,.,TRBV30,CAWSVGGEKLFF,TGTGCCTGGAGCGTGGGGGGGGAAAAACTGTTTTTT
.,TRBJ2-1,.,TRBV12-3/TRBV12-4,CASRPGTTNEQFF,TGTGCCAGCAGGCCGGGGACCACCAATGAGCAGTTCTTC
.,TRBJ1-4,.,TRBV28,CASSLMTATNEKLFF,TGTGCCAGCAGTTTAATGACAGCAACTAATGAAAAACTGTTTTTT
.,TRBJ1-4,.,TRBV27,CASSLGEKLFF,TGTGCCAGCAGTTTGGGGGAAAAACTGTTTTTT
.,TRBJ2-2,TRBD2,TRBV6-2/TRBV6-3,CASSLLAGNTGELFF,TGTGCCAGCAGCCTACTAGCGGGGAACACCGGGGAGCTGTTTTTT
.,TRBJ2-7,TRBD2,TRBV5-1,CASSLAPGTSASAEQYF,TGCGCCAGCAGCTTGGCCCCCGGGACTAGCGCGTCTGCCGAGCAGTACTTC
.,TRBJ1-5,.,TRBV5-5,CASSLVTGQPQHF,TGTGCCAGCAGCTTGGTCACAGGCCAGCCCCAGCATTTT
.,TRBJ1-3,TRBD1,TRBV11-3,CASSLGQGRENTIYF,TGTGCCAGCAGCTTGGGACAGGGACGCGAAAACACCATATATTTT
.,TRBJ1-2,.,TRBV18,CASSPDGTYGYTF,TGTGCCAGCTCACCGGACGGGACCTATGGCTACACCTTC
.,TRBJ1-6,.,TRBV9,CASGGNSPLHF,TGTGCCAGCGGGGGAAATTCACCCCTCCACTTT
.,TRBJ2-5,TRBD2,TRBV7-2,CASSLDSAGGETQYF,TGTGCCAGCAGCTTAGACAGCGCGGGGGGGGAGACCCAGTACTTC
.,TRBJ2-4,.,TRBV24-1,CATSEHTGIGAKNIQYF,TGTGCCACCAGTGAGCACACAGGAATCGGGGCCAAAAACATTCAGTACTTC
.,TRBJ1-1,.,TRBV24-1,CATFAGGTTEAFF,TGTGCCACCTTCGCCGGAGGGACCACTGAAGCTTTCTTT
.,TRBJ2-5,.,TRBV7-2,CASSKSIQETQYF,TGTGCCAGCAGCAAAAGTATACAAGAGACCCAGTACTTC
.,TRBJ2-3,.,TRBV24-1,CATSARGGSADTQYF,TGTGCCACCAGTGCCCGAGGTGGCTCGGCAGATACGCAGTATTTT
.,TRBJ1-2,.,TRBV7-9,CASSFVFPGPNYGYTF,TGTGCCAGCAGCTTTGTATTTCCCGGGCCAAACTATGGCTACACCTTC
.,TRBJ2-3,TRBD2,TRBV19,CASLMGGRAADTQYF,TGTGCCAGTCTTATGGGCGGGAGGGCCGCAGATACGCAGTATTTT
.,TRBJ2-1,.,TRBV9,CASSVNSGGPDEQFF,TGTGCCAGCAGCGTAAACTCTGGGGGGCCCGATGAGCAGTTCTTC
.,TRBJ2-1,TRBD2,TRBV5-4,CASSLTSGVYNEQFF,TGTGCCAGCAGCTTGACTAGCGGGGTTTACAATGAGCAGTTCTTC
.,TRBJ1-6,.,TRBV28,CASSLPGGNSPLHF,TGTGCCAGCAGTTTACCTGGGGGCAATTCACCCCTCCACTTT
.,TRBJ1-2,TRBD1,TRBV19,CASSSIPGQGVGGYTF,TGTGCCAGTAGTTCCATCCCGGGACAGGGTGTGGGGGGCTACACCTTC
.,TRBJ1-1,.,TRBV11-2,CASSFFGATEAFF,TGTGCCAGCAGCTTTTTTGGGGCCACTGAAGCTTTCTTT
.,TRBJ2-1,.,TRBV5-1,CASSLGQIFNEQFF,TGCGCCAGCAGCTTAGGACAGATTTTCAATGAGCAGTTCTTC
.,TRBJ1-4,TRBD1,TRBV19,CASSAPGTGVFEKLFF,TGTGCCAGTAGTGCCCCTGGGACAGGGGTTTTTGAAAAACTGTTTTTT
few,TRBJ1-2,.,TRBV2,CASWMGQGLGANYGYTF,TGTGCCAGCTGGATGGGGCAGGGTCTAGGGGCTAACTATGGCTACACCTTC
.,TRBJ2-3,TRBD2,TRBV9,CASSAGTSSTDTQYF,TGTGCCAGCAGCGCTGGGACTAGCTCAACAGATACGCAGTATTTT
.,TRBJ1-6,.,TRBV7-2,CASSLEGFSPLHF,TGTGCCAGCAGCTTAGAAGGGTTTTCACCCCTCCACTTT
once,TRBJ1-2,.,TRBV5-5,CASSLIRNRDDYGYTF,TGTGCCAGCAGCTTGATCCGGAACAGGGACGACTATGGCTACACCTTC